Each of the 9 T cell receptor beta chains below was sequenced from the same sample in a study of CD8 T cells in Susac syndrome. Reverse transcription used 0.5 to 1 ug RNA and random hexamers. Using its own MiXCR run on the immunoSEQ multiplex PCR reads, TCRdb lists one record per CDR3 protein. The sample records about 150,000 distinct CDR3 sequences, roughly 95% being singletons. The sequenced sample consisted of CD4+ T cells from PBMCs. These receptor sequences come from a human donor with multiple sclerosis.

V gene TRBV12-3 or TRBV12-4 combines with J gene TRBJ2-5; no reliable D call. The CDR3 length is 13 residues. Deletions cut 5 bases from V and 4 bases from J, with 11 bases between. The DNA of the CDR3 is TGTGCCAGCAGTCGTAGGGTTGGAGAGACCCAGTACTTC. The encoded protein is CASSRRVGETQYF.

V is TRBV6-5 and J is TRBJ2-7; 8 nucleotides align to TRBD1. The CDR3 sequence is 14 residues long. Germline CDR1 and CDR2: MNHEY and SVGAGI. The V gene end was trimmed by 6 bases and the J gene end by 1 base; junction bases not matched to a gene: 5. CDR3 amino acids: CASRIGQGSYEQYF. The DNA for the CDR3 is TGTGCCAGCAGAATAGGACAGGGATCCTACGAGCAGTACTTC.

The J gene is TRBJ2-1, the V gene TRBV6-1; 10 nucleotides align to TRBD2. This CDR3 is built from 12 residues. V trimming: 4 bases; J trimming: 9 bases; junction bases outside the gene matches: 0. Germline assignment: CDR1 MNHNS and CDR2 SASEGT. This CDR3 reads CASSGLAGEQFF. DNA for the CDR3: TGTGCCAGCAGTGGACTAGCGGGTGAGCAGTTCTTC.

J is TRBJ1-2 and V is TRBV28, with 10 nucleotides matching TRBD1. V lost 1 base, J lost 6 bases, and 5 bases stayed unmatched. CDR1 and CDR2 (germline): MDHEN, SYDVKM. The CDR3 loop spans 15 amino acids. In DNA form, the CDR3 reads TGTGCCAGCAGTTTATCAGCGGGACAGGGGAATGGCTACACCTTC. It encodes CASSLSAGQGNGYTF.

This chain connects TRBV28 to TRBJ1-5; D not certain. Per germline, CDR1 MDHEN and CDR2 SYDVKM. The CDR3 is made up of 15 amino acids. V was shortened by 4 bases and J by 7 bases, with 17 bases between the two germline ends. CDR3 loop: CASSSPGGEGQPQHF. The DNA of the CDR3 is TGTGCCAGCAGTTCCCCTGGTGGGGAAGGACAGCCCCAGCATTTT.

The chain carries TRBV24-1 and TRBJ1-1; D perhaps matches TRBD1 (5 bases). Deletions cut 7 bases from V and 7 bases from J, with 12 bases between. The CDR3 spans 12 residues. CDR1 and CDR2 (germline): KGHDR, SFDVKD. CDR3: CATRAEGVEAFF. Written as DNA, the CDR3 is TGTGCCACCAGAGCCGAAGGGGTTGAAGCTTTCTTT.

The chain joins TRBV20-1 to TRBJ1-6; weak D call: TRBD1 (6 bases). V lost 6 bases to trimming and J lost 7 bases, with 13 bases between them. Germline lookup yields CDR1 DFQATT and CDR2 SNEGSKA (reference sequence). The length of the CDR3 is 13 residues. CDR3 nucleotide sequence: TGCAGTGCCCGACAGGAGAGAAATTCACCCCTCCACTTT. It specifies CSARQERNSPLHF.

This sequence joins TRBV19 and TRBJ2-3, with D uncertain. V was trimmed by 5 bases and J by 0 bases, leaving 6 bases between them. CDR1 is LNHDA and CDR2 is SQIVND in the germline V gene (reference sequence). The CDR3 consists of 13 residues. CDR3 sequence reads: CASSSSSTDTQYF. CDR3 sequence (DNA): TGTGCCAGTAGTTCGAGTAGCACAGATACGCAGTATTTT.

The rearrangement joins TRBV29-1 to TRBJ2-7, with D perhaps matching TRBD1 (6 bases). CDR3 length: 12 residues. Trimming left V 5 bases short and J 3 bases short, with 11 bases between. Germline lookup yields CDR1 SQVTM and CDR2 ANQGSEA. In DNA form, the CDR3 reads TGCAGCGTTCTATCACAGGGCTACGAGCAGTACTTC. Its protein is CSVLSQGYEQYF.